One and the same sample provided the 19 T cell receptor beta chains below, sequenced in a study of blood T cell repertoires in COVID-19 (dated by TCRdb to about 2020). The receptor library was made with the immunoSEQ multiplex PCR assay. TCRdb took this table from immuneACCESS and kept in-frame rearrangements with V and J called. Such tables lack part of the clones; where checked against another copy, unresolved V genes explain under half of the gap, and the rest is unexplained. For this sample the table gives about 400,000 clones, of which 85% to 90% were detected only once. 4% to 5.5% of the sample belongs to the ten largest clones. The specimen was peripheral blood. The receptors come from a woman aged 25-40 years with acute or convalescent COVID-19.

The chain has TRBV6-5 and TRBJ1-4; TRBD1 agrees at 10 bases. The CDR3 is 14 amino acids. Germline V gene data show CDR1 as MNHEY and CDR2 as SVGAGI. After removal of 4 bases from V and 8 bases from J, the junction contained 4 bases not matched to a gene. DNA for the CDR3: TGTGCCAGCAGTTTCGGGACAGGGGCCGAAAAACTGTTTTTT. Translating gives CASSFGTGAEKLFF.

This clone was seen only a few times. The V and J genes are TRBV19 and TRBJ2-7, with 7 bases lining up with TRBD1. CDR3 length: 14 residues. Germline V gene sequence: CDR1 LNHDA, CDR2 SQIVND (reference sequence). The ends lost 6 bases at V and 4 bases at J; junction bases unmatched: 9. The CDR3 is CASRAGTDLYEQYF. CDR3 sequence (DNA): TGTGCCAGTAGAGCCGGGACAGATTTGTACGAGCAGTACTTC.

Concerning this clone itself: This sample also contains other DNA sequences that code for the same CDR3. The chain employs TRBV29-1 and TRBJ2-7; D not resolved. Trimming removed 0 bases at V and 4 bases at J, with 4 bases between. There are 11 residues in the CDR3. Germline loops: CDR1 SQVTM, CDR2 ANQGSEA. The CDR3 DNA reads TGCAGCGTTGAAGATAGTTACGAGCAGTACTTC. Protein: CSVEDSYEQYF.

In this sample, this clone turned up once. The V gene is TRBV15, the J gene TRBJ1-4; 10 bases line up with TRBD1. Germline CDR1 LNHNV, CDR2 YYDKDF (reference sequence). The V gene end was trimmed by 5 bases and the J gene end by 8 bases; junction bases not matched to a gene: 5. This CDR3 has 14 amino acids. CDR3 DNA sequence: TGTGCCACCAGCGGGGACAGGGGCAACGAAAAACTGTTTTTT. It encodes CATSGDRGNEKLFF.

This clone occurred many times. The CDR3 bases are TGTGCCAGCAGCCCGACAGATTTCTACGAGCAGTACTTC. It codes for CASSPTDFYEQYF. The gene calls are TRBV3-1 (or the pseudogene TRBV3-2) and TRBJ2-7; weak D call: TRBD1 (5 bases). V lost 4 bases, J lost 3 bases, and 10 bases lay in between. CDR1 and CDR2 (germline): LGHDT, YNNKEL (reference sequence). The CDR3 contains 13 residues.

V usage is TRBV6-5 and J usage is TRBJ1-2, with unresolved D. The CDR3 covers 14 residues. V lost 6 bases and J 7 bases, leaving 18 bases between the germline ends. Germline V lookup: CDR1 MNHEY, CDR2 SVGAGI. The CDR3 coding sequence is TGTGCCAGCAGGGAGAGGTTCCTGGTTAGTGGCTACACCTTC. Amino acid sequence: CASRERFLVSGYTF.

The genes are TRBV5-4 and TRBJ2-1; 10 nucleotides agree with TRBD2. V was pared by 2 bases and J by 6 bases, with 5 bases of the junction left unmatched. The CDR3 sequence is 15 residues long. Germline CDR1 is SGHNT and CDR2 is YYREEE (reference sequence). In nucleotides, the CDR3 is TGTGCCAGCAGCTTCGGGCTAGCGGGAGCCAATGAGCAGTTCTTC. Translation: CASSFGLAGANEQFF.

The J gene is TRBJ2-7, the V gene TRBV7-2, with 8 bases lining up with TRBD1. Germline assignment: CDR1 SGHTA and CDR2 FQGNSA. CDR3 size: 15 residues. Unmatched junction bases numbered 10, after V lost 5 bases and J lost 4 bases. CDR3 residues: CASSLRDRLEYEQYF. The CDR3 DNA is TGTGCCAGCAGCCTACGGGACAGGCTAGAATACGAGCAGTACTTC.

This rearrangement joins TRBV6-5 to TRBJ2-3; 10 positions match TRBD2. This CDR3 has 14 residues. Trimming took 11 bases from V and 2 from J; bases not matched to a gene: 7. Germline V CDR1 and CDR2: MNHEY, SVGAGI. The CDR3 loop is CAGATSGDTDTQYF. The CDR3 DNA follows: TGTGCCGGCGCTACTAGCGGGGACACAGATACGCAGTATTTT.

The chain's CDR3 is CASSPLNGTSGGNEQFF. In DNA, the CDR3 is TGCGCCAGCAGCCCGCTGAACGGGACTAGCGGGGGCAATGAGCAGTTCTTC. The V gene is TRBV4-1, the J gene TRBJ2-1; 14 nucleotides agree with TRBD2. CDR3 length equals 17 residues. The trim removed 4 bases at V and 6 bases at J, leaving 8 bases unmatched. Germline lookup yields CDR1 MGHRA and CDR2 YSYEKL.

V is TRBV5-1 and J is TRBJ2-7, with TRBD1 matching 12 bases. The CDR3 covers 16 residues. Unmatched junction bases numbered 8, after V lost 0 bases and J lost 7 bases. The V gene's germline CDR1 is SGHRS and CDR2 YFSETQ. The CDR3: CASSLAPGQGAGEQYF. CDR3 bases: TGCGCCAGCAGCTTGGCACCGGGACAGGGGGCGGGGGAGCAGTACTTC. Based on the CDR3 plus reference TRBV5-1 and TRBJ2-7, the full variable domain is KAGVTQTPRYLIKTRGQQVTLSCSPISGHRSVSWYQQTPGQGLQFLFEYFSETQRNKGNFPGRFSGRQFSNSRSEMNVSTLELGDSALYLCASSLAPGQGAGEQYFGPGTRLTVT.

This chain links TRBV24-1 with TRBJ2-7, with D maybe TRBD1 (6 bases). Trimming cost V 3 bases and J 1 base, with 6 bases left between them. Germline CDR1 is KGHDR and CDR2 is SFDVKD. The CDR3 length is 13 residues. Here the CDR3 reads CATSDGQSYEQYF. CDR3 in DNA: TGTGCCACCAGTGATGGACAGTCCTACGAGCAGTACTTC.

The chain links TRBV9 to TRBJ1-5; TRBD1 is a possible D gene (6 bases). The CDR3 is 13 residues long. The V gene lost 4 bases and the J gene lost 9 bases, with 14 bases spanning the gap. Germline V gives CDR1 SGDLS, CDR2 YYNGEE. The CDR3 protein is CASSSRGRGPQHF. CDR3 DNA sequence: TGTGCCAGCAGCTCCAGGGGTAGGGGGCCCCAGCATTTT.

The gene calls are TRBV12-3 or TRBV12-4 and TRBJ2-2; TRBD2 might be the D (6 bases). This CDR3 contains 13 residues. Trimming cost V 1 base and J 6 bases, with 6 bases left between them. In DNA form, the CDR3 reads TGTGCCAGCAGTTTAGGGGGGGCCGGGGAGCTGTTTTTT. It specifies CASSLGGAGELFF.

This clone appeared a single time. The genes are TRBV9 and TRBJ2-1, with D perhaps TRBD2 (5 bases). Germline-derived CDR1 and CDR2 are SGDLS and YYNGEE. Trimming shortened V by 1 base and J by 1 base, and 27 bases separated the two germline ends. The CDR3 is made up of 21 amino acids. The CDR3 sequence is CASSVSVGRKKGFPSYNEQFF. In DNA, the CDR3 is TGTGCCAGCAGCGTATCAGTTGGGAGAAAAAAAGGCTTCCCTTCCTACAATGAGCAGTTCTTC.

The chain recombines TRBV5-6 with TRBJ1-4, with D hard to call. V dropped 4 bases and J dropped 7 bases, with 8 bases sitting between them. This CDR3 is built from 12 residues. The germline V gene has CDR1 SGHDT and CDR2 YYEEEE. CDR3 protein: CASSGRSEKLFF. CDR3 nucleotides: TGTGCCAGCAGCGGGCGTAGTGAAAAACTGTTTTTT.

This clone appeared once. This chain connects TRBV7-3 to TRBJ2-3; TRBD1 matches 8 bases. Germline V lookup: CDR1 SGHTA, CDR2 FQGTGA. The J segment lost 2 bases and the V segment lost 0 bases, leaving 13 bases of the junction unmatched. There are 19 residues in the CDR3. The CDR3 nucleotides are TGTGCCAGCAGCTTAACACCTATGGGCGGGACAGGACTCACAGATACGCAGTATTTT. Protein: CASSLTPMGGTGLTDTQYF.

The J gene is TRBJ2-7, the V gene TRBV5-1, with 7 bases aligning to TRBD2. The CDR3 has 15 amino acids. The V gene end was trimmed by 0 bases and the J gene end by 5 bases; junction bases not matched to a gene: 8. Germline CDR1 and CDR2: SGHRS and YFSETQ. The CDR3 nucleotides are TGCGCCAGCAGCTTGGGGGCCGGGGGGAGGAACGAGCAGTACTTC. Its translation is CASSLGAGGRNEQYF.

In its sample, this clone was seen a few times. The rearrangement links TRBV6-5 to TRBJ1-4; D possibly corresponds to TRBD1 (6 bases). The CDR3 covers 15 residues. V lost 2 bases and J lost 7, with 14 bases in between. Germline assignment: CDR1 MNHEY and CDR2 SVGAGI. The DNA for the CDR3 is TGTGCCAGCAGTTACGGGGGGGGGCAGGGTGAAAAACTGTTTTTT. This translates into CASSYGGGQGEKLFF.